The 17 T cell receptor beta chains below all came from one sample that was sequenced in a study of blood T cell repertoires in COVID-19. Sequencing used immunoSEQ multiplex PCR; TCRdb keeps in-frame clones, though not all of them. The sample holds around 90,000 clones, approximately 92% seen once. Sequencing used peripheral blood. These receptors came from a woman aged 55-69 years with active COVID-19.

V is TRBV10-1 and J is TRBJ2-5; D remains unclear. The CDR3 has 15 residues. Looked up from germline, CDR1 is WNHNN and CDR2 is SYGVQD (reference sequence). With 5 bases removed from V and 1 base from J, the gap between germline ends came to 14 bases. CDR3 sequence (DNA): TGCGCCAGCAGTCCCCTTTCGGGTGGCCAAGAGACCCAGTACTTC. Translated, it gives CASSPLSGGQETQYF.

This sequence joins TRBV5-1 and TRBJ1-2, with D perhaps TRBD1 (6 bases). Germline CDR1 SGHRS, CDR2 YFSETQ. The V end was cut by 4 bases, the J end by 6 bases, with 10 bases between. The CDR3 totals 12 residues. The DNA for the CDR3 is TGCGCCAGCAGCCCGGACAGTCATGGCTACACCTTC. This gives the protein CASSPDSHGYTF.

This clone showed up just once. This chain connects TRBV5-1 to TRBJ1-2; no firm D call. The ends were cut back, 0 bases at V and 8 bases at J, with 11 bases in the middle. Germline assignment: CDR1 SGHRS and CDR2 YFSETQ. The CDR3 is 13 residues long. In DNA, the CDR3 is TGCGCCAGCAGCTTGGCCGGGGAGCGGGGCTACACCTTC. It codes for CASSLAGERGYTF.

The chain links TRBV19 to TRBJ1-1; D is unresolved. CDR3 size: 12 residues. V lost 6 bases and J 0 bases, leaving 5 bases between the germline ends. Germline V lookup: CDR1 LNHDA, CDR2 SQIVND (reference sequence). The CDR3: CASSLMNTEAFF. The CDR3 region has the DNA TGTGCCAGTAGCCTTATGAACACTGAAGCTTTCTTT.

V is TRBV6-5 and J is TRBJ1-2; no definite D call. The germline V and J ends were trimmed by 3 bases and 7 bases, with 12 bases remaining between them. Germline loops: CDR1 MNHEY, CDR2 SVGAGI. The CDR3 is 13 amino acids. In DNA form, the CDR3 reads TGTGCCAGCAGTTATGAACTGTTCGGTGGCTACACCTTC. Protein product: CASSYELFGGYTF.

This chain links TRBV3-1 (or the pseudogene TRBV3-2) with TRBJ1-1, with unresolved D. The CDR3 totals 12 residues. Germline V gene sequence: CDR1 LGHDT, CDR2 YNNKEL (reference sequence). The V end was cut by 3 bases, the J end by 1 base, with 3 bases between. CDR3 sequence (DNA): TGTGCCAGCAGCCAGAGGAACACTGAAGCTTTCTTT. Its protein is CASSQRNTEAFF.

V usage is TRBV9 and J usage is TRBJ2-1; 9 bases line up with TRBD1. Looked up from germline, CDR1 is SGDLS and CDR2 is YYNGEE. V shed 2 bases and J 2 bases; nucleotides not matched to a gene: 2. The CDR3 runs 15 residues. DNA for the CDR3: TGTGCCAGCAGCGTCCGGGACAGGGCCTACAATGAGCAGTTCTTC. Its translation is CASSVRDRAYNEQFF.

This chain uses TRBV9 with TRBJ2-2, with D maybe TRBD2 (5 bases). From germline, CDR1 is SGDLS and CDR2 YYNGEE. CDR3 length equals 16 residues. Trimming pared 4 bases from V and 6 bases from J, leaving 19 bases between. CDR3 nucleotide sequence: TGTGCCAGCAGCCCTCGACCGGGAATTTATCCCGGGGAGCTGTTTTTT. This gives the protein CASSPRPGIYPGELFF. Drawing the rest from reference TRBV9 and TRBJ2-2, the complete variable domain is DSGVTQTPKHLITATGQRVTLRCSPRSGDLSVYWYQQSLDQGLQFLIQYYNGEERAKGNILERFSAQQFPDLHSELNLSSLELGDSALYFCASSPRPGIYPGELFFGEGSRLTVL.

The chain recombines TRBV19 with TRBJ1-6; TRBD1 aligns across 7 bases. The CDR3 length is 14 residues. The junction had 8 bases not matched to a gene; V was cut back by 9 bases and J by 6 bases. Germline values: CDR1 LNHDA, CDR2 SQIVND (reference sequence). CDR3 loop: CASSDRVGNSPLHF. The CDR3 nucleotides are TGTGCCAGCAGCGACAGGGTCGGTAATTCACCCCTCCACTTT.

CDR3: CASSEGPGGDSYEQYF. The CDR3, as DNA: TGTGCCAGCAGTGAAGGTCCAGGGGGCGATTCCTACGAGCAGTACTTC. The gene calls are TRBV6-1 and TRBJ2-7; 8 nucleotides agree with TRBD1. V shed 1 base and J 1 base; nucleotides not matched to a gene: 6. The CDR3 consists of 16 residues. The germline CDR1 and CDR2 sequences are MNHNS and SASEGT.

The chain recombines TRBV5-1 with TRBJ1-1; D call uncertain. There are 14 residues in the CDR3. Trimming removed 2 bases at V and 4 bases at J, with 12 bases between. The V gene's germline CDR1 is SGHRS and CDR2 YFSETQ. The CDR3 sequence: CASSFGEEGTEAFF. The CDR3 coding sequence is TGCGCCAGCAGCTTCGGGGAGGAGGGCACTGAAGCTTTCTTT.

Regarding this clone: One junction end does not reproduce the germline sequence, and a read error may be involved. The rearrangement uses TRBV11-2 and TRBJ2-1; possible D gene TRBD2, 6 bases. The CDR3 consists of 15 residues. The germline gives CDR1 SGHAT, CDR2 FQNNGV. The chain's CDR3 is CASSLGNGAGNEQFF. The DNA for the CDR3 is TGTGCCAGCAGTTTAGGGAACGGAGCGGGTAATGAGCAGTTCTTC.

This chain uses TRBV28 with TRBJ2-4; TRBD2 might be the D (6 bases). From germline, CDR1 is MDHEN and CDR2 SYDVKM. V lost 4 bases and J 0 bases, leaving 10 bases between the germline ends. The CDR3 spans 15 residues. DNA of the CDR3: TGTGCCAGCAGTTCCCGCGGGGCAGCCAAAAACATTCAGTACTTC. It encodes CASSSRGAAKNIQYF.

This chain joins TRBV29-1 and TRBJ2-1; possibly TRBD1 for D (5 bases). Germline V CDR1 and CDR2: SQVTM, ANQGSEA. V shed 3 bases and J shed 8 bases, with 11 bases lying between them. The CDR3 has 12 residues. The CDR3 nucleotides are TGCAGCGTTGACAGGGTTGGCGATGAGCAGTTCTTC. Translation: CSVDRVGDEQFF.

V gene TRBV6-2 or TRBV6-3 combines with J gene TRBJ1-5; maybe TRBD1 (5 bases). This CDR3 has 15 residues. Trimming took 4 bases from V and 5 from J, leaving 15 bases between them. The germline gives CDR1 MNHEY, CDR2 SVGEGT. CDR3 protein: CASSSVGDPDQPQHF. CDR3 sequence (DNA): TGTGCCAGCAGTTCGGTAGGGGATCCAGATCAGCCCCAGCATTTT.

The chain links TRBV7-8 to TRBJ2-5, with 8 bases fitting TRBD2. Germline V gene lookup returns CDR1 SGHVS and CDR2 FQNEAQ. CDR3 length equals 15 residues. Losses at the gene ends were 5 bases for V and 5 bases for J; bases not matched to a gene: 10. The CDR3 DNA follows: TGTGCCAGCAGCCCAGCCGGGACTAGAATTGAGACCCAGTACTTC. Amino acid sequence: CASSPAGTRIETQYF.

The V and J genes are TRBV9 and TRBJ1-6; no reliable D call. This CDR3 is 13 amino acids long. The V gene's germline CDR1 is SGDLS and CDR2 YYNGEE. Between the trimmed V and J ends, which lost 4 bases and 9 bases, there was a span of 11 bases. DNA of the CDR3: TGTGCCAGCAGCCCCCGTGAGGGTTCACCCCTCCACTTT. Its translation is CASSPREGSPLHF.